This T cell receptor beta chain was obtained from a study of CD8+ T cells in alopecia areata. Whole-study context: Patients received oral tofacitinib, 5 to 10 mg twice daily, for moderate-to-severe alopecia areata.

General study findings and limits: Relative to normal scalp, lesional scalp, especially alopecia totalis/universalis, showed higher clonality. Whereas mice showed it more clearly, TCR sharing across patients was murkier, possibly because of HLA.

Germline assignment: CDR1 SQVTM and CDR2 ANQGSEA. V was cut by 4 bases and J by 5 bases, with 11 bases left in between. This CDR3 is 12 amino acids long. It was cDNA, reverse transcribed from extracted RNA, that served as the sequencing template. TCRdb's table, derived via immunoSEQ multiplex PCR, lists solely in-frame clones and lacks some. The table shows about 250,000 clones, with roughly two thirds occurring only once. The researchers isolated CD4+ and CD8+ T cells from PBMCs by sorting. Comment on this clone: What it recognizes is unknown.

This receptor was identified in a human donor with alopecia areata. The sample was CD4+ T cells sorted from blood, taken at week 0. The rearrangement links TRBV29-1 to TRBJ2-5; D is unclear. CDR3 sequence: CSVGVGIETQYF. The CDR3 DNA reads TGCAGCGTTGGGGTGGGAATTGAGACCCAGTACTTC. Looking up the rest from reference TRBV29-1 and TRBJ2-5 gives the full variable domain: SAVISQKPSRDICQRGTSLTIQCQVDSQVTMMFWYRQQPGQSLTLIATANQGSEATYESGFVIDKFPISRPNLTFSTLTVSNMSPEDSSIYLCSVGVGIETQYFGPGTRLLVL.